These 21 T cell receptor beta chains were all obtained from the same sample, sequenced in a study of cytomegalovirus exposure and HLA in healthy donors. In the PCR, 60 Vbeta and 13 Jbeta primers were used. The repertoire was sequenced with immunoSEQ multiplex PCR; TCRdb's copy has only in-frame clones and lacks some. The table includes 160,000 or so clones, over 80% detected once. The sample consisted of PBMCs. These receptors were obtained from a woman aged 18-29 years in good health and CMV-seronegative.

The genes are TRBV5-4 and TRBJ1-1; 9 bases are a match to TRBD1. From germline, CDR1 is SGHNT and CDR2 YYREEE (reference sequence). V was pared by 4 bases and J by 6 bases, with 4 bases of the junction left unmatched. The CDR3 sequence is 13 residues long. The CDR3 loop reads CASSHRDRAEAFF. CDR3 DNA: TGTGCCAGCAGCCACCGGGACAGGGCTGAAGCTTTCTTT.

The gene calls are TRBV19 and TRBJ1-2; D is unclear. The V gene lost 3 bases and the J gene lost 4 bases, with 12 bases spanning the gap. The CDR3 covers 14 residues. Germline CDR1 LNHDA, CDR2 SQIVND (reference sequence). The CDR3 DNA follows: TGTGCCAGTAGTATCGGAAGGGAGGCCTATGGCTACACCTTC. This encodes CASSIGREAYGYTF. The full variable domain, rest sourced from reference TRBV19 and TRBJ1-2, is DGGITQSPKYLFRKEGQNVTLSCEQNLNHDAMYWYRQDPGQGLRLIYYSQIVNDFQKGDIAEGYSVSREKKESFPLTVTSAQKNPTAFYLCASSIGREAYGYTFGSGTRLTVV.

J is TRBJ2-7 and V is TRBV5-1, with 8 bases matching TRBD2. J lost 5 bases, V lost 6 bases, and 13 bases had no gene match. The CDR3 totals 15 residues. The germline V gene encodes CDR1 SGHRS and CDR2 YFSETQ. The CDR3 sequence is CASIRGGKTPNEQYF. CDR3 bases: TGCGCCAGCATCCGGGGGGGTAAAACTCCTAACGAGCAGTACTTC.

This clone was counted a few times. The V call is TRBV10-3, the J call TRBJ1-2; TRBD1 agrees at 7 bases. The CDR3 length is 12 residues. Unmatched junction bases numbered 9, after V lost 11 bases and J lost 6 bases. Germline V lookup: CDR1 ENHRY, CDR2 SYGVKD. The CDR3 region is CASKQGGHGYTF. DNA for the CDR3: TGTGCCTCAAAGCAGGGGGGACATGGCTACACCTTC.

The chain carries TRBV9 and TRBJ1-4; D ambiguous. The CDR3 runs 14 residues. Per germline, CDR1 SGDLS and CDR2 YYNGEE. Deletions cut 4 bases from V and 7 bases from J, with 14 bases between. For the CDR3, the DNA is TGTGCCAGCAGCCCAGGCGGGGATGCTGAAAAACTGTTTTTT. Its protein product is CASSPGGDAEKLFF.

V gene TRBV10-2 combines with J gene TRBJ1-5; tentatively, D is TRBD1 (5 bases). Trimming removed 6 bases at V and 2 bases at J, with 14 bases between. CDR3 length equals 15 residues. Germline loops: CDR1 WSHSY, CDR2 SAAADI. As DNA, the CDR3 is TGCGCCAGCAGACCCGCCGGAGGGGGCAATCAGCCCCAGCATTTT. The encoded protein is CASRPAGGGNQPQHF.

This chain joins TRBV5-5 and TRBJ2-7, with D maybe TRBD2 (5 bases). Trimming shortened V by 4 bases and J by 6 bases, and 14 bases separated the two germline ends. Germline loops: CDR1 SGHKS, CDR2 YYEKEE (reference sequence). This CDR3 has 13 residues. CDR3 residues: CASSPRYAGEQYF. CDR3 in DNA: TGTGCCAGCAGCCCTAGGTACGCGGGCGAGCAGTACTTC.

The rearrangement uses TRBV5-4 and TRBJ1-2; TRBD1 aligns across 8 bases. Germline assignment: CDR1 SGHNT and CDR2 YYREEE (reference sequence). The J segment lost 6 bases and the V segment lost 5 bases, leaving 9 bases of the junction unmatched. The CDR3 has 14 residues. CDR3 loop: CASRKTGEVHGYTF. The CDR3 DNA reads TGTGCCAGCAGGAAGACAGGGGAGGTTCATGGCTACACCTTC.

The chain carries TRBV28 and TRBJ1-5; 7 bases are a match to TRBD1. CDR1 and CDR2 (germline): MDHEN, SYDVKM. Trimming at V came to 6 bases and at J to 6 bases, leaving 8 bases not matched to a gene. This CDR3 spans 14 amino acids. CDR3 loop: CASRPTGVGQPQHF. CDR3 nucleotides: TGTGCCAGCAGACCAACAGGGGTGGGTCAGCCCCAGCATTTT. Combining the CDR3 with reference TRBV28 and TRBJ1-5 gives the whole variable domain DVKVTQSSRYLVKRTGEKVFLECVQDMDHENMFWYRQDPGLGLRLIYFSYDVKMKEKGDIPEGYSVSREKKERFSLILESASTNQTSMYLCASRPTGVGQPQHFGDGTRLSIL.

This clone was detected only a few times. The chain joins TRBV2 to TRBJ2-7; TRBD1 might be the D (5 bases). The germline V gene encodes CDR1 SNHLY and CDR2 FYNNEI. This CDR3 is built from 15 residues. V was pared by 4 bases and J by 0 bases, with 13 bases between. The CDR3 loop reads CASSGKGQSSYEQYF. The CDR3 DNA reads as TGTGCCAGCAGTGGGAAGGGGCAGAGCTCCTACGAGCAGTACTTC.

The chain is built from TRBV27 and TRBJ2-7; the D is unclear. Looked up from germline, CDR1 is MNHEY and CDR2 is SMNVEV (reference sequence). Trimming took off 2 bases at V and 4 bases at J, with 9 bases between the two ends. The CDR3 extends over 13 amino acids. The CDR3 protein is CASSLTPKYEQYF. The CDR3, as DNA: TGTGCCAGCAGTTTAACCCCTAAATACGAGCAGTACTTC.

Only one count was recorded for this clone. This rearrangement joins TRBV19 to TRBJ1-2; TRBD1 aligns across 12 bases. This CDR3 has 14 residues. The J segment lost 5 bases and the V segment lost 7 bases, leaving 5 bases of the junction unmatched. Germline-derived CDR1 and CDR2 are LNHDA and SQIVND (reference sequence). The CDR3 DNA sequence: TGTGCCAGTACGGGACAGGGGGCGATTTATGGCTACACCTTC. Its protein product is CASTGQGAIYGYTF.

The chain couples TRBV6-5 to TRBJ1-1, with unresolved D. The CDR3 is 12 residues long. Trimming removed 2 bases from V and 10 bases from J, with 11 bases in between. The germline V gene encodes CDR1 MNHEY and CDR2 SVGAGI. CDR3 protein: CASSYAGSVAFF. DNA of the CDR3: TGTGCCAGCAGTTACGCGGGCAGTGTAGCTTTCTTT.

V gene TRBV7-9 combines with J gene TRBJ1-1; D might be TRBD1 (5 bases). V shed 2 bases and J shed 3 bases, with 10 bases lying between them. The CDR3 totals 14 residues. The V gene's germline CDR1 is SEHNR and CDR2 FQNEAQ (reference sequence). The CDR3 DNA reads TGTGCCAGCAGCTTAAGCAGGGTTGACACTGAAGCTTTCTTT. Translating it yields CASSLSRVDTEAFF. Complete variable domain (other parts from reference TRBV7-9 and TRBJ1-1): DTGVSQNPRHKITKRGQNVTFRCDPISEHNRLYWYRQTLGQGPEFLTYFQNEAQLEKSRLLSDRFSAERPKGSFSTLEIQRTEQGDSAMYLCASSLSRVDTEAFFGQGTRLTVV.

This rearrangement joins TRBV28 to TRBJ2-1; the D gene is possibly TRBD1 (6 bases). Deletions cut 4 bases from V and 9 bases from J, with 16 bases between. CDR1 and CDR2 from the germline V gene are MDHEN and SYDVKM. This CDR3 has 14 residues. The CDR3 loop is CASSSHGGEFEQFF. The CDR3 bases are TGTGCCAGCAGTTCCCATGGGGGCGAATTTGAGCAGTTCTTC.

V and J are TRBV7-8 and TRBJ1-6; D remains unclear. Trimming removed 1 base from V and 2 bases from J, with 12 bases in between. The CDR3 consists of 17 residues. Germline-derived CDR1 and CDR2 are SGHVS and FQNEAQ. The CDR3 bases are TGTGCCAGCAGCTTAGGGCCGGGGAATACCTATAATTCACCCCTCCACTTT. It yields the protein CASSLGPGNTYNSPLHF.

The chain uses TRBV6-1 and TRBJ1-3; no reliable D call. Germline CDR1 is MNHNS and CDR2 is SASEGT. V shed 8 bases and J shed 2 bases, with 16 bases lying between them. This CDR3 spans 15 amino acids. The CDR3 is CASGVQSGAGNTIYF. DNA of the CDR3: TGTGCCAGCGGGGTTCAAAGCGGGGCTGGAAACACCATATATTTT.

The V call is TRBV11-1, the J call TRBJ1-2; possibly TRBD1 for D (6 bases). Germline V gives CDR1 SGHAT, CDR2 FQDESV (reference sequence). The germline V and J ends were trimmed by 2 bases and 6 bases, with 10 bases remaining between them. The CDR3 contains 13 residues. The CDR3 sequence is CASSLPPGDGYTF. For the CDR3, the DNA is TGTGCCAGCAGCTTACCCCCAGGGGATGGCTACACCTTC.

The chain employs TRBV29-1 and TRBJ1-2; 10 bases map to TRBD1. Trimming cost V 8 bases and J 3 bases; bases outside gene matches: 9. The CDR3 runs 14 residues. CDR1 SQVTM and CDR2 ANQGSEA come from the germline V gene. The CDR3 region has the DNA TGCAGCACCTTGGACAGGGGGAACTACTATGGCTACACCTTC. Its protein is CSTLDRGNYYGYTF.

V and J are TRBV7-2 and TRBJ2-2, with D perhaps TRBD2 (5 bases). The length of the CDR3 is 16 residues. The V gene lost 5 bases and the J gene lost 5 bases, with 18 bases spanning the gap. Germline CDR1 reads SGHTA; CDR2 reads FQGNSA. CDR3: CASSPVIRDPTGELFF. In DNA form, the CDR3 reads TGTGCCAGCAGCCCGGTGATCCGGGATCCAACCGGGGAGCTGTTTTTT.

The chain employs TRBV14 and TRBJ2-4; a weak D match, TRBD2 (5 bases). This CDR3 spans 14 amino acids. The germline CDR1 and CDR2 sequences are SGHDN and FVKESK. The CDR3 coding sequence is TGTCTAACCCGGGGAGATCTAGCCAAAAACATTCAGTACTTC. Its translation: CLTRGDLAKNIQYF.